Below, 9 T cell receptor beta chains from the same sample are listed, as sequenced in a study of cytomegalovirus exposure and HLA in healthy donors. PCR primers comprised 60 Vbeta and 13 Jbeta primers. The table came from immunoSEQ multiplex PCR; TCRdb's copy has only in-frame clones and leaves some out. The sample consists of about 130,000 clones, roughly 71% of them appearing once. What was sequenced was PBMCs. All receptors come from a woman between 50 and 59 years old in good health and CMV-seropositive.

In nucleotides, the CDR3 is TGTGCCAGTAGTACACAGGGGGCGGGCGAGCAGTACTTC. Translated, it gives CASSTQGAGEQYF. The rearrangement joins TRBV19 to TRBJ2-7, with 9 bases identical to TRBD1. The germline V gene has CDR1 LNHDA and CDR2 SQIVND (reference sequence). The CDR3 loop spans 13 amino acids. Losses at the gene ends were 4 bases for V and 6 bases for J; bases not matched to a gene: 4. The full variable domain, with the rest looked up from reference TRBV19 and TRBJ2-7, is DGGITQSPKYLFRKEGQNVTLSCEQNLNHDAMYWYRQDPGQGLRLIYYSQIVNDFQKGDIAEGYSVSREKKESFPLTVTSAQKNPTAFYLCASSTQGAGEQYFGPGTRLTVT.

V and J are TRBV27 and TRBJ2-5, with D possibly TRBD2 on 5 matching bases. Germline CDR1 and CDR2: MNHEY and SMNVEV (reference sequence). There are 15 residues in the CDR3. Trimming took 6 bases from V and 3 from J, leaving 17 bases between them. This CDR3 reads CASRRHQRTEETQYF. The CDR3 DNA reads TGTGCCAGCAGACGACACCAGCGGACCGAAGAGACCCAGTACTTC.

V is TRBV4-2 and J is TRBJ2-1, with 12 positions matching TRBD2. With V trimmed by 1 base and J by 6 bases, 10 bases remained unmatched. Germline V gene lookup returns CDR1 LGHNA and CDR2 YNFKEQ. This CDR3 is 18 amino acids long. In nucleotides, the CDR3 is TGTGCCAGCAGCCAAGTGGCTAGCGGGGGGGTTACCCGCAATGAGCAGTTCTTC. Translating it yields CASSQVASGGVTRNEQFF.

The chain carries TRBV28 and TRBJ2-7; D might be TRBD1 (6 bases). The CDR3 length is 13 residues. V dropped 4 bases and J dropped 6 bases, with 13 bases sitting between them. From germline, CDR1 is MDHEN and CDR2 SYDVKM. The CDR3: CASSYETGPEQYF. As DNA, the CDR3 is TGTGCCAGCAGTTATGAGACAGGTCCCGAGCAGTACTTC.

The rearrangement uses TRBV5-4 and TRBJ2-7; D remains unclear. CDR3 length: 12 amino acids. CDR1 and CDR2 from the germline V gene are SGHNT and YYREEE (reference sequence). Trimming removed 5 bases at V and 0 bases at J, with 6 bases between. The CDR3 protein is CASRSGSYEQYF. The CDR3 DNA is TGTGCCAGCAGGTCGGGCTCCTACGAGCAGTACTTC.

This sequence joins TRBV6-1 and TRBJ1-6; a possible D gene is TRBD1 (6 bases). There are 13 residues in the CDR3. Trimming left V 6 bases short and J 8 bases short, with 11 bases between. Germline CDR1 MNHNS, CDR2 SASEGT. The CDR3 region is CASSRQEDSPLHF. Here the CDR3 DNA reads TGTGCCAGCAGCCGACAGGAAGATTCACCCCTCCACTTT.

DNA of the CDR3: TGTGCCAGCAGCTATTCGGGATACGAGCAGTACTTC. Translating gives CASSYSGYEQYF. The rearrangement uses TRBV13 and TRBJ2-7; D is possibly TRBD2 (5 bases). The CDR3 is 12 residues long. Trimming pared 4 bases from V and 4 bases from J, leaving 8 bases between. Germline V CDR1 and CDR2: PRHDT, FYEKMQ (reference sequence).

CDR3 nucleotides: TGTGCCAGCAGTTCTGCTGGAAACACCATATATTTT. Translating it yields CASSSAGNTIYF. The V call is TRBV5-4, the J call TRBJ1-3; D gene ambiguous. Trimming shortened V by 5 bases and J by 2 bases, and 5 bases separated the two germline ends. The CDR3 runs to 12 residues. Germline loops: CDR1 SGHNT, CDR2 YYREEE (reference sequence).

This clone was counted once. The V gene is TRBV4-2, the J gene TRBJ1-6; the match to TRBD1 covers 7 bases. Germline CDR1 is LGHNA and CDR2 is YNFKEQ. Trimming cost V 2 bases and J 13 bases; bases outside gene matches: 5. This CDR3 comprises 13 residues. For the CDR3, the DNA is TGTGCCAGCAGCCAAAACAGGGGTTGGCCCCTCCACTTT. Protein: CASSQNRGWPLHF.